This TCR beta chain emerged from a study of CD8+ T cells in alopecia areata. Findings and limits, study-wide: Tofacitinib delivered significant drops in scalp clonality and in expanded CD8+ clones among the top 100.

RNA extraction and reverse transcription yielded cDNA as sequencing template. The repertoire was sequenced with immunoSEQ multiplex PCR; TCRdb's copy has only in-frame clones and lacks some. This sample has a few hundred thousand clones, with 30% to 40% found just once. The CDR3 is 11 residues long. V was shortened by 4 bases and J by 1 base, with 4 bases between the two germline ends. Germline V CDR1 and CDR2: GTSNPN, SVGIG (reference sequence). As to treatment: oral pan-JAK inhibitor, 5-10 mg twice daily. In regard to this clone: Its matching antigen is unknown.

The sample consisted of CD4+ T cells sorted from blood, taken at approximately week 31, from a patient treated with tofacitinib. The chain is built from TRBV30 and TRBJ1-1; unclear D gene. This TCR was sampled from a human donor with alopecia areata. CDR3: CAWMENTEAFF. In DNA, the CDR3 is TGTGCCTGGATGGAGAACACTGAAGCTTTCTTT.